One sample yielded the 27 T cell receptor beta chains listed below, sequenced in a study of cytomegalovirus exposure and HLA in healthy donors. In the PCR, 60 Vbeta and 13 Jbeta primers were used. Produced via immunoSEQ multiplex PCR; TCRdb's table is partial and in-frame only. The table has about 110,000 clones, over 60% seen once. Sequencing used PBMCs. These receptors originate from a young man in good health and CMV-seropositive.

The gene calls are TRBV5-6 and TRBJ1-2; 7 nucleotides agree with TRBD1. Looked up from germline, CDR1 is SGHDT and CDR2 is YYEEEE. With V trimmed by 4 bases and J by 4 bases, 10 bases remained unmatched. This CDR3 has 15 residues. The CDR3: CASSPILTGTYGYTF. The CDR3 bases are TGTGCCAGCAGCCCAATACTGACAGGGACCTATGGCTACACCTTC. Supplemented by reference TRBV5-6 and TRBJ1-2, the full variable domain reads DAGVTQSPTHLIKTRGQQVTLRCSPKSGHDTVSWYQQALGQGPQFIFQYYEEEERQRGNFPDRFSGHQFPNYSSELNVNALLLGDSALYLCASSPILTGTYGYTFGSGTRLTVV.

The V and J genes are TRBV9 and TRBJ2-5; D is ambiguous. Trimming shortened V by 0 bases and J by 5 bases, and 11 bases separated the two germline ends. In germline, CDR1 is SGDLS, CDR2 YYNGEE. CDR3 size: 14 residues. The CDR3 reads CASSVGHRWETQYF. In nucleotides, the CDR3 is TGTGCCAGCAGCGTAGGGCACCGCTGGGAGACCCAGTACTTC. Full variable domain (remainder filled in from reference TRBV9 and TRBJ2-5): DSGVTQTPKHLITATGQRVTLRCSPRSGDLSVYWYQQSLDQGLQFLIQYYNGEERAKGNILERFSAQQFPDLHSELNLSSLELGDSALYFCASSVGHRWETQYFGPGTRLLVL.

This clone was recorded only once. The chain links TRBV7-9 to TRBJ2-6, with 7 bases identical to TRBD1. The J segment lost 3 bases and the V segment lost 4 bases, leaving 6 bases of the junction unmatched. Germline CDR1 SEHNR, CDR2 FQNEAQ (reference sequence). The CDR3 loop spans 16 amino acids. CDR3 sequence: CASSSPQGYGANVLTF. In DNA, the CDR3 is TGTGCCAGCAGCTCACCACAGGGGTATGGGGCCAACGTCCTGACTTTC.

The chain is built from TRBV28 and TRBJ2-7; 8 bases map to TRBD1. Germline V gives CDR1 MDHEN, CDR2 SYDVKM. J was trimmed by 3 bases and V by 6 bases; bases with no gene match: 7. The CDR3 covers 14 residues. The DNA of the CDR3 is TGTGCCAGCAGGCGGACAGGGAATATCTACGAGCAGTACTTC. As protein: CASRRTGNIYEQYF.

J is TRBJ2-2 and V is TRBV18, with no clear D. CDR1 is KGHSH, CDR2 LQKENI, per germline. This CDR3 contains 16 residues. Trimming removed 1 base at V and 4 bases at J, with 13 bases between. CDR3 coding DNA: TGTGCCAGCTCACCACGTATAGTCGTCGGCACCGGGGAGCTGTTTTTT. Amino acids: CASSPRIVVGTGELFF.

This chain uses TRBV7-8 with TRBJ2-3; 7 bases match TRBD1. J lost 4 bases, V lost 9 bases, and 16 bases had no gene match. The CDR3 consists of 16 residues. CDR1 SGHVS and CDR2 FQNEAQ come from the germline V gene. Written as DNA, the CDR3 is TGTGCCAGTGTACTTTCGCCGGACAGGTCCCCAGATACGCAGTATTTT. As protein: CASVLSPDRSPDTQYF. Together with reference TRBV7-8 and TRBJ2-3, the CDR3 gives the full variable domain: GAGVSQSPRYKVAKRGQDVALRCDPISGHVSLFWYQQALGQGPEFLTYFQNEAQLDKSGLPSDRFFAERPEGSVSTLKIQRTQQEDSAVYLCASVLSPDRSPDTQYFGPGTRLTVL.

The chain employs TRBV9 and TRBJ2-5; 10 bases are a match to TRBD2. The ends lost 3 bases at V and 1 base at J; junction bases unmatched: 6. From germline, CDR1 is SGDLS and CDR2 YYNGEE. This CDR3 contains 16 residues. The CDR3 DNA follows: TGTGCCAGCAGCGGATTAAGCGGGGGGGTCCAAGAGACCCAGTACTTC. Protein: CASSGLSGGVQETQYF.

In nucleotides, the CDR3 is TGCGCCAGCAGCTTGCCAGGGGGCTTCGGGGAGACCCAGTACTTC. Amino acid sequence: CASSLPGGFGETQYF. This chain links TRBV5-1 with TRBJ2-5; 8 positions match TRBD1. The CDR3 is 15 residues long. Looked up from germline, CDR1 is SGHRS and CDR2 is YFSETQ. V gave up 1 base and J gave up 5 bases; unmatched junction bases: 7.

This clone has only a few counts. The DNA of the CDR3 is TGTGCCAGCAGCGTAGCTACGGGATACACTGAAGCTTTCTTT. It is translated as CASSVATGYTEAFF. The chain is built from TRBV9 and TRBJ1-1; no definite D call. Germline assignment: CDR1 SGDLS and CDR2 YYNGEE. CDR3 length: 14 residues. The V end was cut by 0 bases, the J end by 3 bases, with 9 bases between.

The CDR3 spells CASSSTTGTGGETQYF. CDR3 in DNA: TGTGCCAGCAGCTCGACCACCGGGACAGGTGGAGAGACCCAGTACTTC. V usage is TRBV7-2 and J usage is TRBJ2-5; 8 bases map to TRBD1. Germline V gene data show CDR1 as SGHTA and CDR2 as FQGNSA. This CDR3 region has 16 residues. After removal of 4 bases from V and 4 bases from J, the junction contained 11 bases not matched to a gene.

The chain couples TRBV9 to TRBJ2-7; 7 nucleotides align to TRBD1. Germline assignment: CDR1 SGDLS and CDR2 YYNGEE. The CDR3 sequence is 16 residues long. V lost 2 bases and J lost 5; bases outside the gene matches: 13. The CDR3 loop reads CASSVHRGPTVNEQYF. For the CDR3, the DNA is TGTGCCAGCAGCGTTCACAGGGGCCCCACCGTGAACGAGCAGTACTTC. Full variable domain (outside the CDR3, taken from reference TRBV9 and TRBJ2-7): DSGVTQTPKHLITATGQRVTLRCSPRSGDLSVYWYQQSLDQGLQFLIQYYNGEERAKGNILERFSAQQFPDLHSELNLSSLELGDSALYFCASSVHRGPTVNEQYFGPGTRLTVT.

This clone occurred once. The rearrangement uses TRBV5-1 and TRBJ2-5, with 8 nucleotides matching TRBD1. V lost 0 bases and J lost 2; bases outside the gene matches: 3. Germline assignment: CDR1 SGHRS and CDR2 YFSETQ. The CDR3 loop spans 15 amino acids. The CDR3 is CASSLGTGFQETQYF. The DNA for the CDR3 is TGCGCCAGCAGCTTGGGGACAGGGTTTCAAGAGACCCAGTACTTC.

This chain links TRBV6-1 with TRBJ2-7, with 12 bases lining up with TRBD1. V gave up 4 bases and J gave up 4 bases; unmatched junction bases: 5. The length of the CDR3 is 15 residues. Germline CDR1 and CDR2: MNHNS and SASEGT. CDR3 bases: TGTGCCAGCAGTGGGGGGACAGGGGGCATTTACGAGCAGTACTTC. Translation: CASSGGTGGIYEQYF.

The rearrangement links TRBV28 to TRBJ1-1; D call uncertain. The V and J ends lost 1 base and 0 bases respectively, with 9 bases between them. Germline-derived CDR1 and CDR2 are MDHEN and SYDVKM. CDR3 size: 15 residues. CDR3 in DNA: TGTGCCAGCAGTTTATTCGGGGTCATGAACACTGAAGCTTTCTTT. Protein sequence: CASSLFGVMNTEAFF.

The chain uses TRBV27 and TRBJ2-1, with D possibly matching TRBD2 (6 bases). This CDR3 has 14 amino acids. Per germline, CDR1 MNHEY and CDR2 SMNVEV (reference sequence). Trimming left V 5 bases short and J 6 bases short, with 14 bases between. CDR3 region: CASSLGTEGNEQFF. DNA for the CDR3: TGTGCCAGCAGTCTCGGCACGGAGGGCAATGAGCAGTTCTTC.

This clone has a handful of counts. V and J are TRBV2 and TRBJ1-6; a weak D match, TRBD1 (6 bases). The length of the CDR3 is 15 residues. Germline V lookup: CDR1 SNHLY, CDR2 FYNNEI. V gave up 8 bases and J gave up 9 bases, with 20 bases separating them. This CDR3 is CASCRRLGAGSPLHF. The CDR3 DNA is TGTGCCAGCTGCCGACGCCTGGGGGCTGGTTCACCCCTCCACTTT.

The table lists this clone with a few counts. The chain carries TRBV7-9 and TRBJ2-7; 10 nucleotides match TRBD1. V dropped 3 bases and J dropped 3; count of bases not matched to a gene: 5. Germline values: CDR1 SEHNR, CDR2 FQNEAQ (reference sequence). This CDR3 contains 15 residues. CDR3 DNA sequence: TGTGCCAGCAGCTTGGACAGGGGGAGGGGCTACGAGCAGTACTTC. This translates into CASSLDRGRGYEQYF.

The sample holds a few counts of this clone. The chain recombines TRBV7-7 with TRBJ2-7, with 8 bases aligning to TRBD1. This CDR3 contains 14 residues. With V trimmed by 5 bases and J by 3 bases, 6 bases remained unmatched. Germline V gene lookup returns CDR1 SSHAT and CDR2 FNYEAQ (reference sequence). CDR3 sequence: CASSRGQGDYEQYF. CDR3 DNA: TGTGCCAGCAGCCGAGGACAGGGAGACTACGAGCAGTACTTC.

In this sample, this clone turned up once. As DNA, the CDR3 is TGCGCCAGCAGCCAACCAGGGGGCGGGAATGGCTACACCTTC. This encodes CASSQPGGGNGYTF. The rearrangement joins TRBV4-3 to TRBJ1-2; 8 bases match TRBD1. With V trimmed by 2 bases and J by 6 bases, 5 bases remained unmatched. Germline lookup yields CDR1 LGHNA and CDR2 YSLEER. CDR3 length: 14 residues.

The genes are TRBV7-2 and TRBJ2-7; TRBD2 matches at 8 bases. The junction had 10 bases not matched to a gene; V was cut back by 6 bases and J by 12 bases. There are 12 residues in the CDR3. Germline assignment: CDR1 SGHTA and CDR2 FQGNSA. CDR3 nucleotide sequence: TGTGCCAGCAGTGGAGCGGGGGAGCGGCTGTACTTC. Translating gives CASSGAGERLYF.

This clone has more than one count but fewer than ten. The J gene is TRBJ2-2, the V gene TRBV30, with TRBD2 matching 10 bases. The CDR3 totals 15 residues. V lost 0 bases and J lost 3; bases outside the gene matches: 1. Per germline, CDR1 GTSNPN and CDR2 SVGIG (reference sequence). As DNA, the CDR3 is TGTGCCTGGAGTGTAGCGGGGGGGCACACCGGGGAGCTGTTTTTT. This encodes CAWSVAGGHTGELFF.

Only a few counts were recorded for this clone. The chain couples TRBV10-2 to TRBJ2-7; 9 nucleotides agree with TRBD2. The germline V gene has CDR1 WSHSY and CDR2 SAAADI. The length of the CDR3 is 16 residues. V gave up 8 bases and J gave up 6 bases; unmatched junction bases: 17. The CDR3 DNA reads as TGCGCCAGCGAGGGAGGGACTGGCGGGGGGGTTGTCGAGCAGTACTTC. It encodes CASEGGTGGGVVEQYF.

This chain connects TRBV18 to TRBJ2-4; TRBD1 agrees at 8 bases. The ends lost 3 bases at V and 3 bases at J; junction bases unmatched: 4. Germline V gene sequence: CDR1 KGHSH, CDR2 LQKENI. The CDR3 contains 15 residues. The CDR3 loop is CASSPRGLDKNIQYF. CDR3 in DNA: TGTGCCAGCTCACCCAGGGGGCTAGACAAAAACATTCAGTACTTC.

This clone was seen just once. V usage is TRBV2 and J usage is TRBJ1-1; D gene unclear. The V and J ends lost 8 bases and 6 bases respectively, with 16 bases between them. This CDR3 comprises 13 residues. Germline V gives CDR1 SNHLY, CDR2 FYNNEI. For the CDR3, the DNA is TGTGCCAGCCCCAGCGCGCGGAAACCTGAAGCTTTCTTT. Protein sequence: CASPSARKPEAFF.

The rearrangement joins TRBV10-3 to TRBJ1-6; D gene ambiguous. The CDR3 totals 15 residues. The V gene's germline CDR1 is ENHRY and CDR2 SYGVKD. Between the trimmed V and J ends, which lost 6 bases and 1 base, there was a span of 10 bases. The CDR3 loop is CAISDLESYNSPLHF. As DNA, the CDR3 is TGTGCCATCAGCGATTTGGAGTCCTATAATTCACCCCTCCACTTT.

The chain couples TRBV19 to TRBJ2-4, with D possibly being TRBD1 (5 bases). The CDR3 length is 14 residues. Trimming cost V 5 bases and J 1 base, with 9 bases left between them. Per germline, CDR1 LNHDA and CDR2 SQIVND (reference sequence). CDR3 DNA: TGTGCCAGTAGTGGGGCAGGGGCCAAAAACATTCAGTACTTC. Translation gives CASSGAGAKNIQYF.

V is TRBV6-6 and J is TRBJ1-5; D may be TRBD1 (5 bases). V lost 2 bases and J lost 1, with 12 bases in between. Germline V gene sequence: CDR1 MNHNY, CDR2 SVGAGI (reference sequence). The CDR3 length is 16 residues. The CDR3 sequence: CASSYGATLSNQPQHF. In nucleotides, the CDR3 is TGTGCCAGCAGTTACGGGGCTACCCTCAGCAATCAGCCCCAGCATTTT.